The clone carrying this TCR beta chain was seen a few times. Antigen specificity is unknown. The V end was cut by 5 bases, the J end by 0 bases, with 6 bases between. Germline CDR1 and CDR2: LNHNV and YYDKDF (reference sequence). This CDR3 has 13 residues. This entry comes from a study of T cell repertoires in cytomegalovirus infection. Study information: Recently identified HLA-C-restricted CMV epitopes were among the peptides used. Indications of both CMV infection and matching HLA type were provided by public TCR beta signatures. General study points: The ex vivo response showed dominance by HLA-C-restricted CMV-specific TCR beta clonotypes.

TCRdb re-derived calls from the reads in MiXCR, one entry per CDR3 protein. This sample has 80,000 or so distinct CDR3 sequences; more than 20% occur once, and the top ten carry 50%. The genes are TRBV15 and TRBJ2-3; D not certain. This sequence originates from a human donor in good health (CMV status not recorded). Some clones in this sample may be carry-over from other donors' samples. This sample comprised CD8+ T cells from cultured PBMCs, obtained from culture after CMV antigen stimulation. The CDR3 protein is CATSESSTDTQYF. Written as DNA, the CDR3 is TGTGCCACCAGCGAAAGTAGCACAGATACGCAGTATTTT.